This TCR beta chain was found in a study of Graves' ophthalmopathy and Graves' hyperthyroidism. On the study more broadly: Samples of peripheral blood were obtained at initial diagnosis, prior to treatment of any kind.

The study amplified TCR beta CDR3 regions using RNA transcripts. RT-PCR in the first round used HTBI primers; a second-round multiplex PCR followed. From the multiplex PCR reads, TCRdb called clonotypes with MiXCR, one entry per CDR3 protein. Here the sample spans about 390,000 distinct CDR3 sequences, approximately 15% being singletons. V shed 2 bases, J shed 2 bases, and the junction held 11 bases outside the gene matches. Germline V gene data show CDR1 as ENHRY and CDR2 as SYGVKD. The CDR3 runs 18 residues. This clonotype was counted ten times or more. As yet, its antigen is unknown. Points from the study as a whole: Most expanded clonotypes in thyroid above 0.001 frequency also showed up in blood. Both an approximately 68% sensitivity and a roughly 75% specificity characterized the model's predictions of ophthalmopathy progression.

Hyperthyroidism in these 18- to 65-year-old patients was newly diagnosed, lasting under 2 months. The rearrangement uses TRBV10-3 and TRBJ2-7; 11 bases are a match to TRBD1. The source of this sequence is a woman aged 18-29 years with stable Graves' hyperthyroidism. The sequencing input was peripheral blood. This CDR3 reads CAISEGTGGPMIPYEQYF. In DNA, the CDR3 is TGTGCCATCAGTGAGGGGACAGGGGGTCCCATGATCCCCTACGAGCAGTACTTC.